The TCR beta chain described here comes from a study of cytomegalovirus exposure and HLA in healthy donors. Whole-study results and caveats: In an earlier analysis, productive rearrangement rates for most beta V segments clustered near 87% or 30%.

PCR employed 60 Vbeta and 13 Jbeta primers. Profiled with immunoSEQ multiplex PCR; TCRdb holds only in-frame clones, not every one. The table lists about 160,000 clones, around four fifths of them singletons, with roughly a tenth in the top ten. Unmatched junction bases numbered 10, after V lost 3 bases and J lost 1 base. Germline lookup yields CDR1 SGDLS and CDR2 YYNGEE. The CDR3 is 17 residues long. This clone turned up a few times. Its antigen is still unknown. This receptor was obtained from a man over 45 in good health and CMV-seropositive. The chain carries TRBV9 and TRBJ2-3, with 8 bases aligning to TRBD2. The source material was PBMCs. CDR3 DNA: TGTGCCAGCAGCGGGCTTCGGGGGGGCCGGGGCACAGATACGCAGTATTTT. Residues: CASSGLRGGRGTDTQYF.